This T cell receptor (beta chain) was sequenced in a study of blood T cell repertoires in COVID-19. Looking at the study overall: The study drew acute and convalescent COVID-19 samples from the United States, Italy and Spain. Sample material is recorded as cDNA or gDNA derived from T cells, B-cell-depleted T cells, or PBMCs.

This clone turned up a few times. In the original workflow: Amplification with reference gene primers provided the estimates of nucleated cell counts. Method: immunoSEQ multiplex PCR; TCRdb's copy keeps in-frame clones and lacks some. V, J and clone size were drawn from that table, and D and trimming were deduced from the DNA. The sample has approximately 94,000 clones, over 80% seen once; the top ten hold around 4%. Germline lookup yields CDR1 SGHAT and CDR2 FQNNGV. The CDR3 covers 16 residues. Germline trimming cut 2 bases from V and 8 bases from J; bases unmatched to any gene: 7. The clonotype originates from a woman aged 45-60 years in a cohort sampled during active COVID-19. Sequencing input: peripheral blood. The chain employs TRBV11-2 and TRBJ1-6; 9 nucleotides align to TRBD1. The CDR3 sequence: CASSLSPGQGDSPLHF. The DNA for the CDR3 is TGTGCCAGCAGCTTAAGCCCGGGACAGGGCGATTCACCCCTCCACTTT.